This note documents a single TCR beta chain sequence. Next came a second PCR, run for roughly 6 to 11 cycles, which used a sample-barcoded 5' primer along with a J-beta primer mix. TCRdb analysed the 5' RACE reads with MiXCR anew, one entry per CDR3 protein. Of 500,000 to 550,000 distinct CDR3 sequences in the sample, less than 25% are singletons; the top ten hold under 9%. The entry originates in a study of blood T cells in healthy people across ages. Per the germline V gene, CDR1 is SEHNR and CDR2 is FQNEAQ (reference sequence). CDR3 length: 14 residues. V shed 4 bases and J shed 2 bases, with 11 bases lying between them. The same data also went into a second study, on T cells of mothers and their children. Per that study: The study sampled a few healthy Caucasian mothers and their six children.

V is TRBV7-9 and J is TRBJ2-5; D is ambiguous. Sequencing was carried out using blood. The TCR comes from a boy aged 10-17 years in good health. The CDR3 region has the DNA TGTGCCAGCAGCTCCTTAAAACTGCAAGAGACCCAGTACTTC. Its translation is CASSSLKLQETQYF. Together with reference TRBV7-9 and TRBJ2-5, the CDR3 gives the full variable domain: DTGVSQNPRHKITKRGQNVTFRCDPISEHNRLYWYRQTLGQGPEFLTYFQNEAQLEKSRLLSDRFSAERPKGSFSTLEIQRTEQGDSAMYLCASSSLKLQETQYFGPGTRLLVL.